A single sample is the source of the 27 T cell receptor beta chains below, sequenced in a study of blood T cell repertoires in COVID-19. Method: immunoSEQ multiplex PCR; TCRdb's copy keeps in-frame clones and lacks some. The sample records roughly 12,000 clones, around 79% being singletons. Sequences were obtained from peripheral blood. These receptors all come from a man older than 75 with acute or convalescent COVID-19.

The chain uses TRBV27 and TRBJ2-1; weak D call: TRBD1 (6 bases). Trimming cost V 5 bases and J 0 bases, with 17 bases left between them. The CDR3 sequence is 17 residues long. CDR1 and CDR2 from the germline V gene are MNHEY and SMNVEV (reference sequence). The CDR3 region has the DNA TGTGCCAGCAGTCCTGAATCCGGGACAAGCTCCTACAATGAGCAGTTCTTC. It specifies CASSPESGTSSYNEQFF.

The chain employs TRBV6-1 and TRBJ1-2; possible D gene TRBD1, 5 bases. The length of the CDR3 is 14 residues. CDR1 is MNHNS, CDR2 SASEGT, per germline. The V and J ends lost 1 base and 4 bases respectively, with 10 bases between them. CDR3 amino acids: CASSEGLGVYGYTF. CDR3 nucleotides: TGTGCCAGCAGTGAAGGGTTAGGGGTCTATGGCTACACCTTC.

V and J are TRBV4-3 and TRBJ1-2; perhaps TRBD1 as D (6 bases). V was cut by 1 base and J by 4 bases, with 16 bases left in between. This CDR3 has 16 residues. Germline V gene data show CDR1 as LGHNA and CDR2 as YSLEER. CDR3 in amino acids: CASSQGRGAEGYGYTF. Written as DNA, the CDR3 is TGCGCCAGCAGCCAAGGTCGGGGGGCCGAGGGCTATGGCTACACCTTC.

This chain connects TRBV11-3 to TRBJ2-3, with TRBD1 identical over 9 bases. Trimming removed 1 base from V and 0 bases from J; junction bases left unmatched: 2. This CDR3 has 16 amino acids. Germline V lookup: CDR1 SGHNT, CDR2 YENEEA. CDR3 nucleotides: TGTGCCAGCAGCTTAGGGACAGGGGAAAGCACAGATACGCAGTATTTT. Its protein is CASSLGTGESTDTQYF.

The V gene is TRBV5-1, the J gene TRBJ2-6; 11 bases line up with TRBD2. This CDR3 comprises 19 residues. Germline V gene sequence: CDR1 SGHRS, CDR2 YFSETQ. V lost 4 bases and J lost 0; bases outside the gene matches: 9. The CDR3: CASSRGLAELSSGANVLTF. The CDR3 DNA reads TGCGCCAGCAGCCGGGGACTAGCGGAGTTAAGCTCTGGGGCCAACGTCCTGACTTTC. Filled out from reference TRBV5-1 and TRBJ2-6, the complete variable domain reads KAGVTQTPRYLIKTRGQQVTLSCSPISGHRSVSWYQQTPGQGLQFLFEYFSETQRNKGNFPGRFSGRQFSNSRSEMNVSTLELGDSALYLCASSRGLAELSSGANVLTFGAGSRLTVL.

The CDR3 reads CASSSKDRTGNTEAFF. CDR3 nucleotide sequence: TGCGCCAGCAGCTCGAAGGACCGCACAGGGAACACTGAAGCTTTCTTT. The rearrangement joins TRBV4-3 to TRBJ1-1; D possibly corresponds to TRBD1 (5 bases). The CDR3 is 16 residues long. V lost 5 bases to trimming and J lost 1 base, with 17 bases between them. CDR1 and CDR2 (germline): LGHNA, YSLEER.

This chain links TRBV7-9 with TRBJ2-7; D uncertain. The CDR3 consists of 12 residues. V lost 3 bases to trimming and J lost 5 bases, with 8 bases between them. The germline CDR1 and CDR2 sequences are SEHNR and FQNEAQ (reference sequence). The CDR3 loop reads CASSFTTDEQYF. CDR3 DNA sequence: TGTGCCAGCAGCTTTACCACGGACGAGCAGTACTTC.

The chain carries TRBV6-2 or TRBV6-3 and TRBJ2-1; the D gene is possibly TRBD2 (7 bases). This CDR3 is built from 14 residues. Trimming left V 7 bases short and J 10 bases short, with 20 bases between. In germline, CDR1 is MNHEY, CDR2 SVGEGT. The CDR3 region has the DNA TGTGCCAGCACCCCCTGGGGCGGGGGACAAGAGCAGTTCTTC. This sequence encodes CASTPWGGGQEQFF.

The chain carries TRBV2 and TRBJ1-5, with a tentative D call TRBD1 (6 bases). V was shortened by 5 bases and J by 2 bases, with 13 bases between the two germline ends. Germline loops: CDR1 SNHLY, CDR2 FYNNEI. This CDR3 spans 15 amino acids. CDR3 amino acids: CASSLTGTGNQPQHF. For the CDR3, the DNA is TGTGCCAGCAGTCTAACAGGGACGGGCAATCAGCCCCAGCATTTT.

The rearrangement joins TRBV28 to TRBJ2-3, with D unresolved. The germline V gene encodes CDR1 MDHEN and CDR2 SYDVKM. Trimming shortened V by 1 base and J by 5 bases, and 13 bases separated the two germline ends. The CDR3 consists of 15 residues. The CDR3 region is CASSLSTTLEDTQYF. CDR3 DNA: TGTGCCAGCAGTTTATCAACCACCTTAGAAGATACGCAGTATTTT.

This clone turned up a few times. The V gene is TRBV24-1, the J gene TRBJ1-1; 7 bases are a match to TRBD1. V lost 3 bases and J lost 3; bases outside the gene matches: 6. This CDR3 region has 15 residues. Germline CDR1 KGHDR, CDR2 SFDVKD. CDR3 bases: TGTGCCACCAGTGATGTTGACAGGGAAGACACTGAAGCTTTCTTT. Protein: CATSDVDREDTEAFF.

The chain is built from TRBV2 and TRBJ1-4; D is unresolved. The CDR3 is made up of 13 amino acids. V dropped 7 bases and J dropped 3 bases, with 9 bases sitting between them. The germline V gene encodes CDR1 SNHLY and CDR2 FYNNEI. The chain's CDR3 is CASKRESNEKLFF. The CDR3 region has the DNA TGTGCCAGCAAAAGGGAGTCTAATGAAAAACTGTTTTTT.

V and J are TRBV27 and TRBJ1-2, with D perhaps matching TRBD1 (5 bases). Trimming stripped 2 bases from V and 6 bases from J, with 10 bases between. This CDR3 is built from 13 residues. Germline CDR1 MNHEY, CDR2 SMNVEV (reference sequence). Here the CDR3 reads CASSLREGDGYTF. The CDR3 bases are TGTGCCAGCAGTTTAAGAGAAGGGGATGGCTACACCTTC.

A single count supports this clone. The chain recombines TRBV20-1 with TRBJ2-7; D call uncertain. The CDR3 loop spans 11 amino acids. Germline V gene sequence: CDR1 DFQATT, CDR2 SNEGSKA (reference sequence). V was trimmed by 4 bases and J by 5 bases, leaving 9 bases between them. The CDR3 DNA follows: TGCAGTGCTACCCGACGGGACGAGCAGTACTTC. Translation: CSATRRDEQYF.

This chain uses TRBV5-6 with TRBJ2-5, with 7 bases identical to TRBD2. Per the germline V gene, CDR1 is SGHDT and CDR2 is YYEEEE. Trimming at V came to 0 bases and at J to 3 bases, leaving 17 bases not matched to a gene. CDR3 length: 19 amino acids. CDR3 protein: CASSLDGSWGGNTKETQYF. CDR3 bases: TGTGCCAGCAGCTTGGATGGATCTTGGGGAGGGAATACCAAAGAGACCCAGTACTTC.

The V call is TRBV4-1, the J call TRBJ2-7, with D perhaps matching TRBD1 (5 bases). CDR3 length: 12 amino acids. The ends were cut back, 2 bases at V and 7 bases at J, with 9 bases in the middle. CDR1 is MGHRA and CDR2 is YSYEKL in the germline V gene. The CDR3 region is CASSQIGAEQYF. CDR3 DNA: TGCGCCAGCAGCCAAATAGGGGCGGAGCAGTACTTC.

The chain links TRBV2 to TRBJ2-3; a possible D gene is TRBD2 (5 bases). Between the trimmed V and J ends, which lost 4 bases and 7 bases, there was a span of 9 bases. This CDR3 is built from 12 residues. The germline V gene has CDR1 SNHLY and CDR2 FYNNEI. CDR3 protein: CASSAEGNTQYF. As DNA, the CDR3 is TGTGCCAGCAGTGCAGAGGGAAATACGCAGTATTTT. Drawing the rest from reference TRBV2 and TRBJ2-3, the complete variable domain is EPEVTQTPSHQVTQMGQEVILRCVPISNHLYFYWYRQILGQKVEFLVSFYNNEISEKSEIFDDQFSVERPDGSNFTLKIRSTKLEDSAMYFCASSAEGNTQYFGPGTRLTVL.

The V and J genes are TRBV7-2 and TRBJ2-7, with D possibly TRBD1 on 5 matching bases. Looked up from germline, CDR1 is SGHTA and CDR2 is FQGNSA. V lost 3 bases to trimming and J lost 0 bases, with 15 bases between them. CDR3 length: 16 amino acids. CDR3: CASSLSSQGNSYEQYF. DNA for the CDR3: TGTGCCAGCAGCTTGTCTTCGCAGGGTAACTCCTACGAGCAGTACTTC.

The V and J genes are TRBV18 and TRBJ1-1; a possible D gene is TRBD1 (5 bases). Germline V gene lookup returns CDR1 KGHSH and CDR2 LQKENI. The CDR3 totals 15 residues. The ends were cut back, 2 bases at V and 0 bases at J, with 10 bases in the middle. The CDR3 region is CASSPGSGVNTEAFF. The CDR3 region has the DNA TGTGCCAGCTCACCAGGGTCGGGGGTGAACACTGAAGCTTTCTTT.

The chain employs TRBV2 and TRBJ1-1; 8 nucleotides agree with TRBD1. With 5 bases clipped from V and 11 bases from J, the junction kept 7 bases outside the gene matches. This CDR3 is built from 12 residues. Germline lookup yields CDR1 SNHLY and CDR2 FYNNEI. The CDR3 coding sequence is TGTGCCAGCAGTATGACAGGGGTAGCGGCTTTCTTT. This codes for CASSMTGVAAFF. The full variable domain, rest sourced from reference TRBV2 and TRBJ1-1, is EPEVTQTPSHQVTQMGQEVILRCVPISNHLYFYWYRQILGQKVEFLVSFYNNEISEKSEIFDDQFSVERPDGSNFTLKIRSTKLEDSAMYFCASSMTGVAAFFGQGTRLTVV.

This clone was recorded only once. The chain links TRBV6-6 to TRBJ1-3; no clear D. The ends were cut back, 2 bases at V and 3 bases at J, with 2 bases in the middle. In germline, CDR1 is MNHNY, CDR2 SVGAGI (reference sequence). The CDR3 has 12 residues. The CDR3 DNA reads TGTGCCAGCAGTTACCTTGGAAACACCATATATTTT. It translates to CASSYLGNTIYF.

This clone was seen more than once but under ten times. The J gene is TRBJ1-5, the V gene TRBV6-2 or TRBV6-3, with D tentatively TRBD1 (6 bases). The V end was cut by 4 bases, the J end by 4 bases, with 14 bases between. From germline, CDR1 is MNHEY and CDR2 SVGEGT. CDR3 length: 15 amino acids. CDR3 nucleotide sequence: TGTGCCAGCAGTTGGGTCAGGGGTTTAAATCAGCCCCAGCATTTT. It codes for CASSWVRGLNQPQHF.

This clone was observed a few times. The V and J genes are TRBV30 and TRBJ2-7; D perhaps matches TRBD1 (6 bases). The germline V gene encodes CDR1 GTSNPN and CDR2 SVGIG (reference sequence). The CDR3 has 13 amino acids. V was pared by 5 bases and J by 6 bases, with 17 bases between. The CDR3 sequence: CAWGNRADGEQYF. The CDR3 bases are TGTGCCTGGGGGAACAGGGCGGATGGCGAGCAGTACTTC.

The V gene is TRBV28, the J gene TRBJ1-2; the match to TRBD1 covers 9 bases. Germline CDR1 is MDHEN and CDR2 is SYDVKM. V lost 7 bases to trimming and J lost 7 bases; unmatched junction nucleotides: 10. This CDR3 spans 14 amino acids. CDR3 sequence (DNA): TGTGCCAGCACCGCCGGGACAGGGTTAGGTGGCTACACCTTC. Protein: CASTAGTGLGGYTF.

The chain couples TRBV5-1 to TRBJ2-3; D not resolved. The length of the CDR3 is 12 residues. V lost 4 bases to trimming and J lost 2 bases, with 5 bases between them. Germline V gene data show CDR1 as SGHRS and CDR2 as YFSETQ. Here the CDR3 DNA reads TGCGCCAGCAGCCTAACCACAGATACGCAGTATTTT. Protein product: CASSLTTDTQYF.

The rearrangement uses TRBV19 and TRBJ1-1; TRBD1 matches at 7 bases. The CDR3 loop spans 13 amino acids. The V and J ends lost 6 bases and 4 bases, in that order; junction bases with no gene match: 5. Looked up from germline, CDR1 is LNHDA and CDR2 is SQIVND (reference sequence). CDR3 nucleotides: TGTGCCAGTAGCGAAAACAGGGGCACTGAAGCTTTCTTT. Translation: CASSENRGTEAFF. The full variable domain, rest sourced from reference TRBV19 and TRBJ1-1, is DGGITQSPKYLFRKEGQNVTLSCEQNLNHDAMYWYRQDPGQGLRLIYYSQIVNDFQKGDIAEGYSVSREKKESFPLTVTSAQKNPTAFYLCASSENRGTEAFFGQGTRLTVV.

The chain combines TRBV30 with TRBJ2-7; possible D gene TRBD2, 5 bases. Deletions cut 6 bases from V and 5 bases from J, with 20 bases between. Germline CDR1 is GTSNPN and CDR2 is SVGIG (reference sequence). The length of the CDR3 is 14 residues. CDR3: CACDKVEGVNEQYF. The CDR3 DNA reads TGTGCCTGTGACAAGGTTGAGGGAGTAAACGAGCAGTACTTC. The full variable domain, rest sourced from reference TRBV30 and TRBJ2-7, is SQTIHQWPATLVQPVGSPLSLECTVEGTSNPNLYWYRQAAGRGLQLLFYSVGIGQISSEVPQNLSASRPQDRQFILSSKKLLLSDSGFYLCACDKVEGVNEQYFGPGTRLTVT.